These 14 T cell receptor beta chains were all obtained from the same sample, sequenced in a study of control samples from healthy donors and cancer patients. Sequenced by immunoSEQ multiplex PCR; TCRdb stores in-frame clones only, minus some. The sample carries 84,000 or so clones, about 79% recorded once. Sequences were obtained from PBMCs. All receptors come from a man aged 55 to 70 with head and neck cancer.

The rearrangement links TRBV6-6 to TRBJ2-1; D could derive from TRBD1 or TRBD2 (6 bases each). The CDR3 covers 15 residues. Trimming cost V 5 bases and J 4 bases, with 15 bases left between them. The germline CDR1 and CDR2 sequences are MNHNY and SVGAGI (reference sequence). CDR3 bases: TGTGCCAGCAGTCAACGACTAGGGGGGTACAATGAGCAGTTCTTC. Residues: CASSQRLGGYNEQFF.

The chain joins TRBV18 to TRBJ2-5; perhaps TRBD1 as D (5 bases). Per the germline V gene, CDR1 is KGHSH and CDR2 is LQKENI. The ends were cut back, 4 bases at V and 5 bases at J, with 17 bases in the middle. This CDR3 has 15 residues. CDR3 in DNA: TGTGCCAGCTCACAAAACCAAGGGGCCGTGGAGACCCAGTACTTC. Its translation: CASSQNQGAVETQYF.

The CDR3 DNA is TGTGCCAGCAGCCAAGACCTAATCGGGACAGGGATTTCCCAGTACTTC. This gives the protein CASSQDLIGTGISQYF. The V gene is TRBV4-2, the J gene TRBJ2-5, with 9 bases lining up with TRBD1. CDR3 length: 16 residues. The junction had 11 bases not matched to a gene; V was cut back by 0 bases and J by 9 bases. The germline V gene has CDR1 LGHNA and CDR2 YNFKEQ.

The CDR3 loop is CASSLADRAGELFF. In DNA, the CDR3 is TGTGCCAGCAGCTTGGCTGACAGGGCTGGGGAGCTGTTTTTT. The chain uses TRBV7-8 and TRBJ2-2; TRBD1 matches at 7 bases. Germline V gives CDR1 SGHVS, CDR2 FQNEAQ. This CDR3 contains 14 residues. The V gene end was trimmed by 3 bases and the J gene end by 8 bases; junction bases not matched to a gene: 6. Based on the CDR3 plus reference TRBV7-8 and TRBJ2-2, the full variable domain is GAGVSQSPRYKVAKRGQDVALRCDPISGHVSLFWYQQALGQGPEFLTYFQNEAQLDKSGLPSDRFFAERPEGSVSTLKIQRTQQEDSAVYLCASSLADRAGELFFGEGSRLTVL.

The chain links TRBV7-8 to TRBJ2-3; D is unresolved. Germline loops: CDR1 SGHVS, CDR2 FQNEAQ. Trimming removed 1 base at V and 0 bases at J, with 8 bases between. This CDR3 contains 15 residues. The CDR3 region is CASSLVIRSTDTQYF. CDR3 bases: TGTGCCAGCAGCTTAGTTATCCGGAGCACAGATACGCAGTATTTT.

The CDR3 loop reads CASSPDRLEETQYF. CDR3 in DNA: TGCGCCAGCAGCCCCGACAGGTTGGAAGAGACCCAGTACTTC. The chain combines TRBV5-1 with TRBJ2-5, with a weak D call TRBD1 (6 bases). This CDR3 is built from 14 residues. The ends were cut back, 4 bases at V and 3 bases at J, with 13 bases in the middle. Germline loops: CDR1 SGHRS, CDR2 YFSETQ.

CDR3 bases: TGTGCCAGCAGTGAACTGGGGGACCCTCAGCCCCAGCATTTT. Its translation: CASSELGDPQPQHF. V and J are TRBV2 and TRBJ1-5, with D tentatively TRBD1 (5 bases). The CDR3 contains 14 residues. Germline CDR1 and CDR2: SNHLY and FYNNEI. V gave up 2 bases and J gave up 6 bases, with 11 bases separating them.

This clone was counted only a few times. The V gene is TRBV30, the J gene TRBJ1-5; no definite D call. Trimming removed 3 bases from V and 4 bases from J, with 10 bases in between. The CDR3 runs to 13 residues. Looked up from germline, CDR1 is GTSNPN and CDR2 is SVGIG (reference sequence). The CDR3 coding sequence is TGTGCCTGGAGCCCGAGAGGGAATCAGCCCCAGCATTTT. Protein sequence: CAWSPRGNQPQHF. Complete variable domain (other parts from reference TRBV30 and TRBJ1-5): SQTIHQWPATLVQPVGSPLSLECTVEGTSNPNLYWYRQAAGRGLQLLFYSVGIGQISSEVPQNLSASRPQDRQFILSSKKLLLSDSGFYLCAWSPRGNQPQHFGDGTRLSIL.

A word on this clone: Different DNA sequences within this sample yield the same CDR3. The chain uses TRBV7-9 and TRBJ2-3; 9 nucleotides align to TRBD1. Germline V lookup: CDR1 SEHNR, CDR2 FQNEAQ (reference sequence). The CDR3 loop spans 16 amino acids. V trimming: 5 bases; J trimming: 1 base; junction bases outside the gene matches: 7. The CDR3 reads CASSITGTGRTDTQYF. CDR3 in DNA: TGTGCCAGCAGCATAACCGGGACAGGGCGCACAGATACGCAGTATTTT.

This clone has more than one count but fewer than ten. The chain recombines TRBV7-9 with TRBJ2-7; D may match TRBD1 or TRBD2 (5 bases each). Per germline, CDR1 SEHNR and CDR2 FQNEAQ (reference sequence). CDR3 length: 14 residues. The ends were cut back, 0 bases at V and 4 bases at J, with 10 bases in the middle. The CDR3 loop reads CASSLAGTTYEQYF. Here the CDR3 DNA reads TGTGCCAGCAGCTTAGCGGGGACCACGTACGAGCAGTACTTC. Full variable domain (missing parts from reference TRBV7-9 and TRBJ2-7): DTGVSQNPRHKITKRGQNVTFRCDPISEHNRLYWYRQTLGQGPEFLTYFQNEAQLEKSRLLSDRFSAERPKGSFSTLEIQRTEQGDSAMYLCASSLAGTTYEQYFGPGTRLTVT.

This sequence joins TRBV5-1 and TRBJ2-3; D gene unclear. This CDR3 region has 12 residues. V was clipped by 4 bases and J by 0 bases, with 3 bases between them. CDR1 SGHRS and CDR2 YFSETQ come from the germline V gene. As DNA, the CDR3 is TGCGCCAGCAGCCCAAGCACAGATACGCAGTATTTT. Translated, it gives CASSPSTDTQYF.

The CDR3 coding sequence is TGTGCCACCGGTTCGTCAGACTCCTACGAGCAGTACTTC. Its protein is CATGSSDSYEQYF. The chain carries TRBV24-1 and TRBJ2-7; D is uncertain. There are 13 residues in the CDR3. Trimming removed 9 bases from V and 0 bases from J, with 11 bases in between. Germline CDR1 reads KGHDR; CDR2 reads SFDVKD.

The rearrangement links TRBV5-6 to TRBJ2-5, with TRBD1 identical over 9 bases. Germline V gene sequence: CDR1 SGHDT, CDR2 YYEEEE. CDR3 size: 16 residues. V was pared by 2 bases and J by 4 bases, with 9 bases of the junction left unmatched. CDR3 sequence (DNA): TGTGCCAGCAGCTTCCAGGGACAGGGATACGGAGAGACCCAGTACTTC. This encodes CASSFQGQGYGETQYF.

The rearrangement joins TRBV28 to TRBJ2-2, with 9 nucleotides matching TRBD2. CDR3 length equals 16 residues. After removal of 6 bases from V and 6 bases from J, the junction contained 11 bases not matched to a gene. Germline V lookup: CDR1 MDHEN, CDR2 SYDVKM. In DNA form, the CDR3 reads TGTGCCAGCAGGAAAGTCGGTAGCGGGAGTGCCGGGGAGCTGTTTTTT. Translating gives CASRKVGSGSAGELFF.